This T cell receptor (beta chain) is from a study of CD8 T cells in ankylosing spondylitis. Regarding this clonotype: Antigen specificity is unknown.

Using its own MiXCR run on the 5' RACE reads, TCRdb lists one record per CDR3 protein. The data contain 390,000 or so distinct CDR3 sequences, about a fifth of them seen just once; the ten biggest clones take up less than 20%. Overall study results and limits: It was reported that disease-linked clones were significantly enriched in matched ankylosing spondylitis synovial fluid. Typical of ankylosing spondylitis blood, it appeared, was a TCR beta motif of roughly eight highly homologous variants.

The TCR was taken from a male donor with ankylosing spondylitis. Sequences were obtained from blood, either unsorted or a sorted T cell fraction (not recorded which).

In DNA form, the CDR3 reads TGTGCCACCAGTGATGACACAGATACGCAGTATTTT. This sequence encodes CATSDDTDTQYF. The chain is built from TRBV24-1 and TRBJ2-3; no firm D call. This CDR3 spans 12 amino acids. V was cut by 3 bases and J by 2 bases, with 2 bases left in between. Germline assignment: CDR1 KGHDR and CDR2 SFDVKD.